The clone carrying this T cell receptor (beta chain) was observed at least ten times. Its specificity is unknown. This sample is part of a study of early T cells in non-severe SARS-CoV-2 infection. Background on the study: The input, bulk RNA from unsorted whole blood, was sequenced, and chains were unpaired.

The study, taken as a whole, reports: Matching results from VDJdb favored anti-spike CD8 responses, leaving private and CD4 specificities undetected.

Attachment of unique molecular identifiers was made to individual cDNA molecules. MiXCR, run by TCRdb on the 5' RACE reads, gives a single entry per CDR3 protein. The table has tens of thousands of distinct CDR3 sequences, about 9.4% seen once. The sample here was whole blood, taken at baseline. The receptor comes from an adult who was a healthcare worker with PCR-confirmed SARS-CoV-2 infection or an uninfected control (not recorded which).

CDR3 in amino acids: CASSPMGQGHQPQHF. DNA for the CDR3: TGTGCCAGCAGCCCCATGGGACAGGGGCATCAGCCCCAGCATTTT. The V call is TRBV6-2 or TRBV6-3, the J call TRBJ1-5; 10 bases line up with TRBD1. The CDR3 contains 15 residues. Germline assignment: CDR1 MNHEY and CDR2 SVGEGT. Trimming removed 6 bases from V and 5 bases from J; junction bases left unmatched: 7.